Below are 23 T cell receptor beta chains sequenced from a single sample in a study of CD8+ T cells in alopecia areata (dated by TCRdb to the late 2010s). Receptor libraries were prepared by the immunoSEQ multiplex PCR assay. To provide template for TCR sequencing, every sample had RNA extracted and reverse transcribed into cDNA. Imported from immuneACCESS, the table was reduced by TCRdb to in-frame sequences with V and J called. These copies leave out some clones; in studies compared against another copy, an unresolved V gene accounts for under half, and the cause of the remainder is not known. The sample profile shows 150,000 to 200,000 clones; approximately 49% of them were found once. 10% of the sample belongs to the ten largest clones. The treatment or condition label of this sample denotes: oral pan-JAK inhibitor, 5-10 mg twice daily. The sample was CD8+ T cells sorted from blood, taken between weeks 51 and 52, from a patient treated with tofacitinib. The receptors come from a human donor with alopecia areata.

Here the CDR3 DNA reads TGTGCCAGCAGTCCTACGCCTAGGGCGAGCACTGAAGCTTTCTTT. Translated, it gives CASSPTPRASTEAFF. The J gene is TRBJ1-1, the V gene TRBV27, with no clear D. With 5 bases removed from V and 4 bases from J, the gap between germline ends came to 17 bases. Germline V gene lookup returns CDR1 MNHEY and CDR2 SMNVEV (reference sequence). There are 15 residues in the CDR3.

In nucleotides, the CDR3 is TGTGCGTTGGAGGCACCCTATGGCTACACCTTC. This encodes CALEAPYGYTF. The chain links TRBV30 to TRBJ1-2, with D hard to call. CDR1 is GTSNPN, CDR2 SVGIG, per germline (reference sequence). The CDR3 runs 11 residues.

DNA for the CDR3: TGTGCCAGCACCCCCGAGGTGGGTTACACAGATACGCAGTATTTT. Translated, it gives CASTPEVGYTDTQYF. This chain uses TRBV5-4 with TRBJ2-3, with unresolved D. Germline V gene data show CDR1 as SGHNT and CDR2 as YYREEE (reference sequence). V shed 6 bases and J shed 2 bases, with 16 bases lying between them. This CDR3 has 15 amino acids.

The chain has TRBV30 and TRBJ1-1, with D perhaps TRBD1 (6 bases). Germline CDR1 reads GTSNPN; CDR2 reads SVGIG (reference sequence). The CDR3 is 13 residues long. With 2 bases removed from V and 3 bases from J, the gap between germline ends came to 10 bases. CDR3 in DNA: TGTGCCTGGAGTAGCGGGGGCGACACTGAAGCTTTCTTT. Amino acid sequence: CAWSSGGDTEAFF.

The rearrangement joins TRBV18 to TRBJ1-4; no clear D. The germline V gene encodes CDR1 KGHSH and CDR2 LQKENI. This CDR3 region has 15 residues. V was clipped by 3 bases and J by 0 bases, with 8 bases between them. CDR3 loop: CASSPGIATNEKLFF. The CDR3 nucleotides are TGTGCCAGCTCACCGGGGATCGCAACTAATGAAAAACTGTTTTTT.

This chain connects TRBV7-3 to TRBJ2-7; tentatively, D is TRBD1 (5 bases). V gave up 3 bases and J gave up 6 bases, with 12 bases separating them. CDR1 SGHTA and CDR2 FQGTGA come from the germline V gene. The CDR3 runs to 13 residues. CDR3: CASSFEARGEQYF. CDR3 in DNA: TGTGCCAGCAGCTTCGAGGCTAGGGGCGAGCAGTACTTC. Using reference TRBV7-3 and TRBJ2-7 for the parts outside the CDR3, the full variable domain is GAGVSQTPSNKVTEKGKYVELRCDPISGHTALYWYRQSLGQGPEFLIYFQGTGAADDSGLPNDRFFAVRPEGSVSTLKIQRTERGDSAVYLCASSFEARGEQYFGPGTRLTVT.

This chain uses TRBV4-3 with TRBJ2-4; TRBD2 agrees at 8 bases. Per germline, CDR1 LGHNA and CDR2 YSLEER. Unmatched junction bases numbered 14, after V lost 0 bases and J lost 1 base. This CDR3 is built from 20 residues. The CDR3: CASSQESGSGVIAAKNIQYF. The CDR3 DNA is TGCGCCAGCAGCCAAGAAAGCGGGAGCGGGGTAATAGCGGCCAAAAACATTCAGTACTTC.

This clone was counted a few times. The chain joins TRBV30 to TRBJ2-1; 7 bases are shared with TRBD1. This CDR3 spans 14 amino acids. Germline V lookup: CDR1 GTSNPN, CDR2 SVGIG (reference sequence). V lost 3 bases and J lost 3; bases outside the gene matches: 5. CDR3 sequence reads: CAWSPGTVYNEQFF. CDR3 DNA sequence: TGTGCCTGGAGCCCCGGGACAGTCTACAATGAGCAGTTCTTC.

The chain recombines TRBV6-6 with TRBJ2-7; no firm D call. The CDR3 spans 14 residues. V was cut by 5 bases and J by 0 bases, with 11 bases left in between. Germline V lookup: CDR1 MNHNY, CDR2 SVGAGI (reference sequence). The CDR3 region has the DNA TGTGCCAGCAGTATGACTGAGCGCTCCTACGAGCAGTACTTC. Its protein product is CASSMTERSYEQYF.

The V call is TRBV25-1, the J call TRBJ2-7, with D perhaps assigned TRBD1 or TRBD2 (5 bases each). V lost 6 bases to trimming and J lost 4 bases, with 10 bases between them. The CDR3 is 12 amino acids. The germline CDR1 and CDR2 sequences are MGHDK and SYGVNS. CDR3 DNA: TGTGCCAGCAGGGGGGATAAATACGAGCAGTACTTC. This codes for CASRGDKYEQYF.

This clone was counted between two and nine times. J is TRBJ2-7 and V is TRBV27; no clear D gene. The CDR3 has 14 amino acids. Germline V lookup: CDR1 MNHEY, CDR2 SMNVEV (reference sequence). V was pared by 3 bases and J by 2 bases, with 11 bases between. The CDR3 sequence: CASSFQWDTYEQYF. In nucleotides, the CDR3 is TGTGCCAGCAGTTTTCAATGGGATACCTACGAGCAGTACTTC.

The chain is built from TRBV29-1 and TRBJ1-2; no clear D. There are 12 residues in the CDR3. Germline V gives CDR1 SQVTM, CDR2 ANQGSEA. Between the trimmed V and J ends, which lost 0 bases and 12 bases, there was a span of 14 bases. The CDR3 protein is CSVEDGPPEDTF. DNA of the CDR3: TGCAGCGTTGAAGACGGACCCCCCGAGGACACCTTC.

CDR3 in amino acids: CASSLTTSAPAFF. The CDR3 DNA is TGTGCCAGCAGCTTAACGACCTCCGCTCCAGCTTTCTTT. The chain recombines TRBV7-3 with TRBJ1-1; D remains ambiguous. The CDR3 runs to 13 residues. Germline values: CDR1 SGHTA, CDR2 FQGTGA. Between the trimmed V and J ends, which lost 0 bases and 10 bases, there was a span of 12 bases. Drawing the rest from reference TRBV7-3 and TRBJ1-1, the complete variable domain is GAGVSQTPSNKVTEKGKYVELRCDPISGHTALYWYRQSLGQGPEFLIYFQGTGAADDSGLPNDRFFAVRPEGSVSTLKIQRTERGDSAVYLCASSLTTSAPAFFGQGTRLTVV.

V gene TRBV5-1 combines with J gene TRBJ1-1; D not resolved. The CDR3 is 14 residues long. The V gene lost 0 bases and the J gene lost 1 base, with 7 bases spanning the gap. Germline CDR1 reads SGHRS; CDR2 reads YFSETQ. The CDR3: CASSLGGGNTEAFF. The CDR3 DNA is TGCGCCAGCAGCTTGGGCGGCGGGAACACTGAAGCTTTCTTT. Supplemented by reference TRBV5-1 and TRBJ1-1, the full variable domain reads KAGVTQTPRYLIKTRGQQVTLSCSPISGHRSVSWYQQTPGQGLQFLFEYFSETQRNKGNFPGRFSGRQFSNSRSEMNVSTLELGDSALYLCASSLGGGNTEAFFGQGTRLTVV.

The chain joins TRBV5-6 to TRBJ2-2; D possibly corresponds to TRBD1 (5 bases). Germline loops: CDR1 SGHDT, CDR2 YYEEEE. CDR3 length equals 14 residues. With 5 bases removed from V and 1 base from J, the gap between germline ends came to 9 bases. Here the CDR3 reads CASSWGGNTGELFF. CDR3 coding DNA: TGTGCCAGCAGTTGGGGCGGGAACACCGGGGAGCTGTTTTTT.

In regard to this clone: The sample holds other DNA sequences that translate to the same CDR3. The V call is TRBV7-9, the J call TRBJ2-7; a weak D match, TRBD2 (6 bases). CDR3 length: 12 residues. Trimming cost V 3 bases and J 5 bases, with 8 bases left between them. Germline V gene lookup returns CDR1 SEHNR and CDR2 FQNEAQ (reference sequence). CDR3 residues: CASSLSGDEQYF. CDR3 coding DNA: TGTGCCAGCAGCTTGTCGGGGGACGAGCAGTACTTC. Based on the CDR3 plus reference TRBV7-9 and TRBJ2-7, the full variable domain is DTGVSQNPRHKITKRGQNVTFRCDPISEHNRLYWYRQTLGQGPEFLTYFQNEAQLEKSRLLSDRFSAERPKGSFSTLEIQRTEQGDSAMYLCASSLSGDEQYFGPGTRLTVT.

This chain joins TRBV30 and TRBJ1-2; perhaps TRBD1 as D (5 bases). The germline V gene encodes CDR1 GTSNPN and CDR2 SVGIG (reference sequence). V was pared by 1 base and J by 6 bases, with 12 bases between. The CDR3 sequence is 13 residues long. The DNA of the CDR3 is TGTGCCTGGAGTGGGGGCAATAAGGATGGCTACACCTTC. Encoded protein: CAWSGGNKDGYTF.

The rearrangement links TRBV13 to TRBJ1-1; TRBD1 matches at 7 bases. CDR1 is PRHDT, CDR2 FYEKMQ, per germline (reference sequence). The V segment lost 1 base and the J segment 7 bases; nucleotides outside the gene matches: 3. This CDR3 is built from 13 residues. The CDR3 DNA reads TGTGCCAGCAGCTTAGACGCAGGGGGTGAAGCTTTCTTT. Translated, it gives CASSLDAGGEAFF.

This clone was observed a few times. In nucleotides, the CDR3 is TGTGCCATCAGTGAGTCGCAGAACACCGGGGAGCTGTTTTTT. Residues: CAISESQNTGELFF. V gene TRBV10-3 combines with J gene TRBJ2-2; D gene ambiguous. V was trimmed by 0 bases and J by 1 base, leaving 3 bases between them. The CDR3 sequence is 14 residues long. CDR1 is ENHRY and CDR2 is SYGVKD in the germline V gene.

This chain uses TRBV7-9 with TRBJ2-3; TRBD1 agrees at 12 bases. The germline V gene encodes CDR1 SEHNR and CDR2 FQNEAQ (reference sequence). Trimming removed 5 bases from V and 5 bases from J; junction bases left unmatched: 5. CDR3 length: 15 amino acids. This CDR3 reads CASSPRDRGRDTQYF. DNA for the CDR3: TGTGCCAGCAGCCCCCGGGACAGGGGGCGAGATACGCAGTATTTT.

This chain joins TRBV6-5 and TRBJ1-3; D not certain. V lost 2 bases and J 4 bases, leaving 6 bases between the germline ends. Germline loops: CDR1 MNHEY, CDR2 SVGAGI. This CDR3 has 13 residues. The CDR3, as DNA: TGTGCCAGCAGTTACGGCAAGGGAAACACCATATATTTT. It specifies CASSYGKGNTIYF.

This chain joins TRBV29-1 and TRBJ2-7; D not resolved. Between the trimmed V and J ends, which lost 2 bases and 0 bases, there was a span of 14 bases. Looked up from germline, CDR1 is SQVTM and CDR2 is ANQGSEA. This CDR3 comprises 15 residues. For the CDR3, the DNA is TGCAGCGTTGAAACCCCCTCGTCGGCCTCCTACGAGCAGTACTTC. As protein: CSVETPSSASYEQYF.

The genes are TRBV4-2 and TRBJ1-2; 7 bases map to TRBD1. CDR1 is LGHNA, CDR2 YNFKEQ, per germline. V trimming: 0 bases; J trimming: 3 bases; junction bases outside the gene matches: 13. CDR3 length equals 18 residues. The CDR3 sequence is CASSQDKGYRGYDYGYTF. The DNA of the CDR3 is TGTGCCAGCAGCCAAGATAAGGGGTACAGGGGCTATGACTATGGCTACACCTTC.